This TCR beta chain was retrieved from a study of cytomegalovirus exposure and HLA in healthy donors. V was shortened by 3 bases and J by 8 bases, with 16 bases between the two germline ends. The CDR3 extends over 14 amino acids. The germline V gene encodes CDR1 SNHLY and CDR2 FYNNEI. This PCR relied on a set of 60 Vbeta primers and 13 Jbeta primers. Here immunoSEQ multiplex PCR was the method, and the copy in TCRdb shows in-frame clones only, minus some. The sample contains 150,000 to 200,000 clones, about 85% of which appear only once. Of note for this clone: The antigen is undetermined.

General study points: The study carried out a later analysis of TCR beta sequences. It associated approximately 16,000 of them with specific HLA alleles at a false discovery rate of 0.05. There were 150 or so TCR beta chains listed as cytomegalovirus-associated. Upon later analysis, HLA-associated TCR beta chains proved more clonally expanded than other, equally common chains. CMV serostatus alone was available as immune exposure information.

The chain employs TRBV2 and TRBJ1-2; no reliable D call. This TCR derives from a man younger than 35 in good health and CMV-seropositive. Sequenced input: PBMCs. The CDR3 coding sequence is TGTGCCAGCAGTGATACGGCGGTCCTAGGAGGCTACACCTTC. Protein product: CASSDTAVLGGYTF.